The 18 T cell receptor beta chains presented below share a single source sample, sequenced in a study of blood T cell repertoires in COVID-19. Produced via immunoSEQ multiplex PCR; TCRdb's table is partial and in-frame only. The data show 100,000 to 150,000 clones, 75% to 85% seen once. Sequencing input: peripheral blood. The receptors were sampled from a human donor in a cohort sampled during active COVID-19.

The J gene is TRBJ1-5, the V gene TRBV28; 7 nucleotides align to TRBD1. Germline CDR1 is MDHEN and CDR2 is SYDVKM. The J segment lost 7 bases and the V segment lost 7 bases, leaving 13 bases of the junction unmatched. The CDR3 has 15 residues. The CDR3 sequence is CASNLGQPSQQPQHF. CDR3 in DNA: TGTGCCAGCAACCTGGGACAGCCAAGCCAACAGCCCCAGCATTTT.

This clone was picked up a small number of times. The chain combines TRBV7-9 with TRBJ1-5, with 11 bases lining up with TRBD1. Germline V lookup: CDR1 SEHNR, CDR2 FQNEAQ (reference sequence). The CDR3 loop spans 18 amino acids. The trim removed 5 bases at V and 4 bases at J, leaving 13 bases unmatched. The CDR3 loop reads CASSLGTGGSIRNQPQHF. The CDR3 DNA follows: TGTGCCAGCAGCCTTGGGACAGGGGGAAGTATAAGGAATCAGCCCCAGCATTTT.

The chain recombines TRBV3-1 (or the pseudogene TRBV3-2) with TRBJ2-1; TRBD2 matches at 7 bases. The germline V gene has CDR1 LGHDT and CDR2 YNNKEL (reference sequence). Germline trimming cut 1 base from V and 9 bases from J; bases unmatched to any gene: 9. The CDR3 is 15 amino acids. The CDR3 loop reads CASSQGRVLAVEQFF. CDR3 DNA: TGTGCCAGCAGCCAAGGAAGGGTTCTAGCGGTTGAGCAGTTCTTC.

The chain is built from TRBV19 and TRBJ1-1, with 9 positions matching TRBD1. Germline CDR1 LNHDA, CDR2 SQIVND (reference sequence). The CDR3 consists of 17 residues. Trimming removed 4 bases from V and 3 bases from J; junction bases left unmatched: 12. The CDR3 DNA reads TGTGCCAGTAGTACAGCCCTGAACAGGGGGCTAGACACTGAAGCTTTCTTT. It is translated as CASSTALNRGLDTEAFF.

This clone was recorded at least ten times. This chain links TRBV29-1 with TRBJ1-4; D gene unclear. The CDR3 length is 11 residues. Germline CDR1 reads SQVTM; CDR2 reads ANQGSEA. Trimming pared 5 bases from V and 8 bases from J, leaving 9 bases between. The CDR3 coding sequence is TGCAGCGTTCAAACGGGAGAAAAACTGTTTTTT. Its translation: CSVQTGEKLFF. Drawing the rest from reference TRBV29-1 and TRBJ1-4, the complete variable domain is SAVISQKPSRDICQRGTSLTIQCQVDSQVTMMFWYRQQPGQSLTLIATANQGSEATYESGFVIDKFPISRPNLTFSTLTVSNMSPEDSSIYLCSVQTGEKLFFGSGTQLSVL.

The chain recombines TRBV18 with TRBJ2-3, with D perhaps matching TRBD1 (6 bases). The V end was cut by 1 base, the J end by 5 bases, with 10 bases between. CDR1 and CDR2 (germline): KGHSH, LQKENI. This CDR3 has 14 amino acids. The CDR3 is CASSPQGVGDTQYF. CDR3 nucleotides: TGTGCCAGCTCACCACAGGGGGTCGGAGATACGCAGTATTTT.

Concerning this clone: A junction end diverges from the germline sequence, so it may reflect a read error. The V call is TRBV6-2 or TRBV6-3, the J call TRBJ2-1, with 9 bases identical to TRBD2. CDR3 length: 15 amino acids. CDR1 is MNHEY, CDR2 SVGEGT, per germline. The DNA of the CDR3 is TGTGCCGGCAGTGATGCGGGGGGGGCTCTCGGTGAGCAGTTCTTC. Translated, it gives CAGSDAGGALGEQFF.

This sequence joins TRBV6-5 and TRBJ2-3; D remains ambiguous. The germline V gene has CDR1 MNHEY and CDR2 SVGAGI. The CDR3 contains 12 residues. The V and J ends lost 5 bases and 9 bases respectively, with 12 bases between them. CDR3 amino acids: CASSPALGTQYF. CDR3 nucleotides: TGTGCCAGCAGTCCCGCCCTCGGGACGCAGTATTTT.

This clone was picked up a small number of times. The gene calls are TRBV19 and TRBJ2-2; 8 bases fit TRBD1. Germline V gene lookup returns CDR1 LNHDA and CDR2 SQIVND (reference sequence). V lost 5 bases and J lost 3; bases outside the gene matches: 5. This CDR3 spans 15 amino acids. CDR3 sequence: CASSPRDRYTGELFF. Written as DNA, the CDR3 is TGTGCCAGTAGTCCCCGGGACAGGTACACCGGGGAGCTGTTTTTT.

The chain combines TRBV11-2 with TRBJ2-1; 10 bases fit TRBD2. After removal of 5 bases from V and 6 bases from J, the junction contained 4 bases not matched to a gene. This CDR3 comprises 14 residues. Germline assignment: CDR1 SGHAT and CDR2 FQNNGV. CDR3 in amino acids: CASSLASGGNEQFF. The CDR3 DNA reads TGTGCCAGCAGCCTGGCTAGCGGGGGCAATGAGCAGTTCTTC.

This chain connects TRBV5-6 to TRBJ1-6; 8 bases line up with TRBD1. Per germline, CDR1 SGHDT and CDR2 YYEEEE. The CDR3 is 15 amino acids. The ends lost 4 bases at V and 6 bases at J; junction bases unmatched: 6. The CDR3 DNA sequence: TGTGCCAGCAGCGGCCAGGGGGCGGGTAATTCACCCCTCCACTTT. Its translation: CASSGQGAGNSPLHF.

The chain employs TRBV3-1 (or the pseudogene TRBV3-2) and TRBJ2-5, with 8 bases aligning to TRBD2. CDR1 and CDR2 (germline): LGHDT, YNNKEL (reference sequence). V lost 1 base, J lost 5 bases, and 12 bases stayed unmatched. This CDR3 comprises 17 residues. CDR3 nucleotides: TGTGCCAGCAGCCAAGGAATCGTCGGGGGGGCTGCGGAGACCCAGTACTTC. Its protein product is CASSQGIVGGAAETQYF.

The V gene is TRBV10-3, the J gene TRBJ1-5, with D possibly TRBD1 on 5 matching bases. From germline, CDR1 is ENHRY and CDR2 SYGVKD. The CDR3 contains 16 residues. Trimming took 0 bases from V and 1 from J, leaving 10 bases between them. Here the CDR3 DNA reads TGTGCCATCAGTGAGTCGAACCCAGGGAGCAATCAGCCCCAGCATTTT. It translates to CAISESNPGSNQPQHF.

This sequence joins TRBV19 and TRBJ1-5; D is unresolved. The germline V and J ends were trimmed by 11 bases and 3 bases, with 20 bases remaining between them. From germline, CDR1 is LNHDA and CDR2 SQIVND (reference sequence). The CDR3 spans 15 residues. The CDR3 sequence: CACSGRNPLNQPQHF. CDR3 in DNA: TGTGCCTGCTCGGGTAGAAACCCTCTCAATCAGCCCCAGCATTTT.

This clone was observed a handful of times. The chain uses TRBV9 and TRBJ1-5; possible D gene TRBD1, 6 bases. The CDR3 consists of 15 residues. The germline gives CDR1 SGDLS, CDR2 YYNGEE. Trimming left V 0 bases short and J 0 bases short, with 7 bases between. CDR3 in DNA: TGTGCCAGCAGCGTAGGACAGGATAGCAATCAGCCCCAGCATTTT. It is translated as CASSVGQDSNQPQHF.

The rearrangement joins TRBV2 to TRBJ2-5; the D gene is possibly TRBD2 (7 bases). CDR1 is SNHLY, CDR2 FYNNEI, per germline. Trimming removed 5 bases from V and 5 bases from J, with 12 bases in between. There are 13 residues in the CDR3. The CDR3 nucleotides read TGTGCCAGCAGTACGGGGGGCCTGGAGACCCAGTACTTC. This encodes CASSTGGLETQYF. Supplemented by reference TRBV2 and TRBJ2-5, the full variable domain reads EPEVTQTPSHQVTQMGQEVILRCVPISNHLYFYWYRQILGQKVEFLVSFYNNEISEKSEIFDDQFSVERPDGSNFTLKIRSTKLEDSAMYFCASSTGGLETQYFGPGTRLLVL.

V gene TRBV6-5 combines with J gene TRBJ1-2, with 7 bases identical to TRBD1. Looked up from germline, CDR1 is MNHEY and CDR2 is SVGAGI. Trimming removed 7 bases from V and 6 bases from J; junction bases left unmatched: 11. The CDR3 sequence is 14 residues long. The CDR3 is CASKRHDRVDGYTF. Written as DNA, the CDR3 is TGTGCCAGCAAAAGACACGACAGGGTAGATGGCTACACCTTC.

This rearrangement joins TRBV5-1 to TRBJ1-1; 7 nucleotides agree with TRBD1. Trimming cost V 4 bases and J 1 base; bases outside gene matches: 10. From germline, CDR1 is SGHRS and CDR2 YFSETQ. There are 16 residues in the CDR3. The CDR3 region is CASSLSSGTANTEAFF. CDR3 nucleotides: TGCGCCAGCAGCCTTTCCTCCGGGACAGCGAACACTGAAGCTTTCTTT.